The source of this T cell receptor (beta chain) is a study of response to subunit inactivated influenza vaccine. Germline loops: CDR1 SNHLY, CDR2 FYNNEI. Trimming shortened V by 8 bases and J by 6 bases, and 13 bases separated the two germline ends. The CDR3 is 13 amino acids. TCRdb itself ran the RT-PCR reads through MiXCR, one entry per CDR3 protein. Counted here are around 530,000 distinct CDR3 sequences, approximately 15% occurring once; the ten biggest clones make up around 3%. Sequencing used CD4+ T cells sorted from PBMCs, obtained 23 months after vaccination. This TCR derives from a man in his fifties or sixties who received an inactivated influenza vaccine. The V call is TRBV2, the J call TRBJ2-2; D is perhaps TRBD2 (7 bases). The CDR3 reads CASGGAQSGELFF. In DNA form, the CDR3 reads TGTGCCAGCGGGGGGGCGCAGTCCGGGGAGCTGTTTTTT.